The present TCR beta chain was sequenced within a study of CD8 T cells in ankylosing spondylitis. Study-wide points: Reported data indicate significant enrichment of disease-linked clones within matched ankylosing spondylitis synovial fluid. CD8+ cells made up the disease-linked clones, which were relatively rare in peripheral blood. A TCR beta motif of fewer than 10 highly homologous variants seemed to mark ankylosing spondylitis blood.

By quantitative 5'-RACE with molecular barcodes, the TCR beta libraries were made. Using its own MiXCR run on the 5' RACE reads, TCRdb lists one record per CDR3 protein. This table holds roughly 400,000 distinct CDR3 sequences, approximately 20% found once. Comment on this clonotype: Its cognate antigen is unknown.

The sequencing sample was made of blood, either unsorted or a sorted T cell fraction (not recorded which). The clonotype comes from a male donor with ankylosing spondylitis.

The CDR3 region is CASSWFSGRDAYNEQFF. The CDR3 DNA reads as TGCGCCAGCAGCTGGTTTAGCGGGAGAGACGCCTACAATGAGCAGTTCTTC. The chain recombines TRBV4-3 with TRBJ2-1; TRBD2 matches 9 bases. With V trimmed by 5 bases and J by 2 bases, 10 bases remained unmatched. The CDR3 is 17 residues long. Germline values: CDR1 LGHNA, CDR2 YSLEER.